This T cell receptor (beta chain) was documented in a study of OX40 agonist ivuxolimab in advanced cancers. General notes on the study: Ivuxolimab was a fully human IgG2 agonistic monoclonal antibody targeting the costimulatory receptor OX40 (CD134). Intravenous ivuxolimab was administered to patients every 2 weeks at six dose levels: 0.01, 0.1, 0.3, 1.5, 3 and 10 mg/kg. The paper covers the monotherapy dose-escalation part of the phase I ivuxolimab trial, which included N of about 56 patients. Peripheral TCRbeta sequencing aimed to test whether ivuxolimab altered TCR sequence diversity and caused clonal T-cell expansion. Three dose-escalation patients achieved partial responses, one with hepatocellular carcinoma and two with cutaneous melanoma. A male proportion of 75% to 85% and a mean age of approximately 55 years, ranging from about 20 to 79, were recorded for the dose-escalation cohort. Prior anti-PD-1, anti-PD-L1 or anti-CTLA-4 therapy was permitted, and checkpoint inhibitors had been received by about two fifths of dose-escalation patients. Among the roughly 50 dose-escalation patients, about 20 had hepatocellular carcinoma, about 15 melanoma, 9 renal cell carcinoma and 9 head and neck cancer. Findings and caveats that apply to the study as a whole: In the 0.1-3.0 mg/kg groups, partial responders were among the patients with the lowest normalized peripheral clonal expansion, particularly in CD8+ T cells. The antigen specificity of the peripheral T cells that underwent clonal expansion was not determined. After ivuxolimab, expanded clones were on average more numerous among CD8+ T cells than among CD4+ T cells. At doses from 0.1 to 3.0 mg/kg, clonal expansion was seen in both CD4+ and CD8+ blood T cells between baseline and week 6. Low levels of normalized T-cell clonal expansion were also seen in some patients who did not respond.

Patients with autoimmune disease history or receiving systemic immunosuppression were excluded from the trial. Peripheral blood for TCR sequencing was drawn from every dose cohort at baseline, at cycle 4 day 1 and at cycle 7 day 1. Samples were obtained from an open-label, multicenter, first-in-human phase I dose-escalation trial of ivuxolimab. Adults with locally advanced or metastatic melanoma, renal cell carcinoma, hepatocellular carcinoma or head and neck squamous cell carcinoma were enrolled in the trial. Before TCR sequencing, CD4+ T cells and CD8+ T cells were sorted from peripheral blood as separate populations. Genomic DNA was extracted from sorted cells for sequencing of the TCRbeta CDR3 region. TCRbeta CDR3 regions were sequenced using the immunoSEQ Assay. TCRdb stores this immuneACCESS table with in-frame sequences only. Part of the clones is absent; in the studies checked, under half of the shortfall reflects unresolved V genes, and no reason is known for the rest. A total of 90,000 to 120,000 clones appear in this sample, less than 95% of them only once. Around 1.2% of the sample is in the top ten clones.

The CDR3 sequence holds 14 residues, the cysteine and phenylalanine included. Of all the DNA, just the CDR3 is kept, 42 bases in frame from base 1. CDR1 and CDR2 are drawn from the germline V gene: SGHVS, FQNEAQ. V is cut by 5 bases and J by 5 bases, and the space between the germline ends is 15 bases. This clone was seen only a few times. This receptor's antigen is unknown. It has no much larger one-base neighbor in the sample; base qualities were not kept. This chain is built from TRBV7-8 and TRBJ1-2; possibly the D gene is TRBD1, per 6 matching bases. Sequences were derived from CD4+ or CD8+ T cells sorted from blood, sampled in a trial of the OX40 agonist ivuxolimab. The receptor comes from an adult with an advanced solid tumor such as melanoma, head and neck, liver or kidney cancer. The DNA reads as follows: TGTGCCAGCAGCCGCCAAGGGGACAAGTATGGCTACACCTTC. Its translation is CASSRQGDKYGYTF.